A selection of T cell receptor beta chains follows, all from one sample in a study of radiotherapy plus CTLA-4 blockade in lung cancer. Using immunoSEQ multiplex PCR, the repertoire was profiled, and TCRdb retains in-frame clones only, with some absent. The sample lists fewer than 150,000 clones, approximately 80% occurring once. The sequencing used peripheral blood, collected from a patient treated with radiotherapy plus ipilimumab. The source of these receptors is a human donor with non-small cell lung cancer who had a partial response to radiotherapy plus ipilimumab. Both conserved end residues are part of each CDR3. D genes are given only for firm matches. Clone size is stated in some rows and not others, as once, few, many or a class when expanded.

v_gene,j_gene,d_gene,abundance,CDR3nt,CDR3aa
TRBV19,TRBJ1-1,TRBD1,once,TGTGCCAGTAGCCGACAGGGGGGGATGAACACTGAAGCTTTCTTT,CASSRQGGMNTEAFF
TRBV9,TRBJ2-6,TRBD2,.,TGTGCCAGCACCCAGACTGGCGGGAGGCGGGTGTCTATTTCTGGGGCCAACGTCCTGACTTTC,CASTQTGGRRVSISGANVLTF
TRBV6-4,TRBJ2-1,TRBD2,.,TGTGCCAGCAGTGTCAGCGGGAGTTCGATCGGTGAGCAGTTCTTC,CASSVSGSSIGEQFF
TRBV6-6,TRBJ1-5,TRBD1,.,TGTGCCAGCAGTAAGACAGGGGGTAATCAGCCCCAGCATTTT,CASSKTGGNQPQHF
TRBV5-1,TRBJ2-5,.,few,TGCGCCAGCCGTAGAGGGCCGGGAGAGACCCAGTACTTC,CASRRGPGETQYF
TRBV7-9,TRBJ1-1,.,.,TGTGCCAGCAGCTCATCCAGACAGGCGGGCACTGAAGCTTTCTTT,CASSSSRQAGTEAFF
TRBV28,TRBJ1-2,.,few,TGTGCCAGCACCCAGGGGTATGGCTACACCTTC,CASTQGYGYTF
TRBV7-3,TRBJ2-2,.,.,TGTGCCAGCAGCTTGTTTAGCGGATTGAACACCGGGGAGCTGTTTTTT,CASSLFSGLNTGELFF
TRBV19,TRBJ1-5,TRBD1,few,TGTGCCAGTACCATACAGGGGATGGGGCAGCCCCAGCATTTT,CASTIQGMGQPQHF
TRBV28,TRBJ1-4,.,few,TGTGCCAGCAGTCGAACTAATGAAAAACTGTTTTTT,CASSRTNEKLFF
TRBV5-6,TRBJ1-2,.,few,TGTGCCAGCAGCCTATGGGGCCCCTATGGCTACACCTTC,CASSLWGPYGYTF
TRBV5-4,TRBJ2-7,.,.,TGTGCCAGCAGCATTTTGCGGGACAGATCCTACGAGCAGTACTTC,CASSILRDRSYEQYF
TRBV5-5,TRBJ1-4,TRBD1,.,TGTGCCAGCAGCTTGGCGACAGGGCCAAATGAAAAACTGTTTTTT,CASSLATGPNEKLFF
TRBV27,TRBJ2-7,.,.,TGTGCCAGCAGTTACCAGGGCCACTACGAGCAGTACTTC,CASSYQGHYEQYF
TRBV19,TRBJ2-2,.,.,TGTGCCAGTAGAGGTGAGGCAAAGCTGTTTTTT,CASRGEAKLFF
TRBV7-3,TRBJ2-1,.,.,TGTGCCAGCAGCCCCCTTACTGCCTACAATGAGCAGTTCTTC,CASSPLTAYNEQFF
TRBV7-2,TRBJ1-2,TRBD1,.,TGTGCCAGCAGCTTTACAGGGGATAATGGCTACACCTTC,CASSFTGDNGYTF
TRBV28,TRBJ1-4,.,few,TGTGCCAGCAGTAATGACAGATTTTATGAAAAACTGTTTTTT,CASSNDRFYEKLFF
TRBV7-3,TRBJ2-1,TRBD2,.,TGTGCCAGCAGCGCTAGCGGAGGAACTTACAATGAGCAGTTCTTC,CASSASGGTYNEQFF
TRBV19,TRBJ2-7,TRBD1,large,TGTGCCAGTAGTACCGGGACAGGGCCCTACGAGCAGTACTTC,CASSTGTGPYEQYF
TRBV20-1,TRBJ1-1,TRBD1,.,TGCAGGGGACAGGGCGGCACTGAAGCTTTCTTT,CRGQGGTEAFF
TRBV5-6,TRBJ2-7,.,.,TGTGCCAGCAGCTTGTCTGGGAGCTCCTACGAGCAGTACTTC,CASSLSGSSYEQYF